What follows are 3 T cell receptor beta chains derived from one specimen sequenced in a study of long-term antiretroviral therapy in people with HIV. Running of the v3.0 immunoSEQ assay took place at survey level. TCRdb's table, derived via immunoSEQ multiplex PCR, lists solely in-frame clones and lacks some. The sample consists of about 29,000 clones, 90% of them appearing once. This material consisted of unsorted PBMCs, taken 3.2 years before starting antiretroviral therapy. These receptors all stem from a man aged 45-65 years with HIV.

This chain links TRBV5-4 with TRBJ1-2; TRBD1 matches at 9 bases. V lost 6 bases to trimming and J lost 2 bases; unmatched junction nucleotides: 5. The V gene's germline CDR1 is SGHNT and CDR2 YYREEE (reference sequence). CDR3 length: 14 amino acids. The CDR3 sequence: CASNPGQGNYGYTF. CDR3 in DNA: TGTGCCAGCAACCCGGGACAGGGAAACTATGGCTACACCTTC.

CDR3 in DNA: TGTGCCAGCAGCTTCTACACAGATACGCAGTATTTT. Amino acids: CASSFYTDTQYF. The chain recombines TRBV7-8 with TRBJ2-3; D remains ambiguous. The germline V gene encodes CDR1 SGHVS and CDR2 FQNEAQ. V gave up 3 bases and J gave up 2 bases, with 3 bases separating them. This CDR3 contains 12 residues.

The chain combines TRBV5-1 with TRBJ1-3; D ambiguous. V lost 0 bases and J 1 base, leaving 11 bases between the germline ends. The germline CDR1 and CDR2 sequences are SGHRS and YFSETQ. The CDR3 covers 16 residues. CDR3 bases: TGCGCCAGCAGCTTGGTGGTCGGCTTATCTGGAAACACCATATATTTT. This encodes CASSLVVGLSGNTIYF.